A selection of T cell receptor beta chains follows, all from one sample in a study of early T cells in non-severe SARS-CoV-2 infection. TCRdb itself ran the 5' RACE reads through MiXCR, one entry per CDR3 protein. The sample has 70,000 or so distinct CDR3 sequences; about 12% are singletons. Specimen: whole blood. The receptors here all came from an adult who was a healthcare worker with PCR-confirmed SARS-CoV-2 infection or an uninfected control (not recorded which). CDR3s leave out the opening cysteine and the closing phenylalanine or tryptophan.

>TRBV11-2|TRBJ2-5
ASSLQVQETQY
>TRBV7-9|TRBJ1-1
ASSTPGQNTEAF
>TRBV19|TRBJ2-7
ASSPREGARSYEQY
>TRBV19|TRBJ2-1
ATSRRALSYNEQF
>TRBV29-1|TRBJ2-7
SVVGTGVEQY
>TRBV18|TRBJ1-2
ASSPGGDYGYT
>TRBV27|TRBJ2-7
ATSRSDRGRVEQY
>TRBV28|TRBJ2-1
ASSPKTDYNEQF
>TRBV7-2|TRBJ1-6
ASSYRTGTASSYNSPLH
>TRBV2|TRBJ1-2
ASMRGMGSYGYT
>TRBV12-3/TRBV12-4|TRBJ2-1
ASSFSGPLSYNEQF
>TRBV7-6|TRBJ2-1
ASSIGQASYNEQF
>TRBV6-2/TRBV6-3|TRBJ1-1
ASKILRNPGTEAF
>TRBV10-3|TRBJ1-6
AISDKGAVSPLH
>TRBV7-9|TRBJ2-1
ASSLARGDNEQF
>TRBV20-1|TRBJ2-7
SAFSGTGNSYEQY
>TRBV30|TRBJ2-7
AWTSGRGYEQY
>TRBV5-5|TRBJ2-7
ASSLASGEQY
>TRBV28|TRBJ2-2
ASSLPGQPNTGELF
>TRBV28|TRBJ2-1
ASSFRTGRRGQF
>TRBV7-2|TRBJ1-2
ASSPPPNLNYGYT
>TRBV7-2|TRBJ1-2
ASSTLRGIRGYGYT
>TRBV7-6|TRBJ2-6
ASSFGGSGANVLT
>TRBV7-9|TRBJ2-7
ASSLAYGDSYEQY
>TRBV10-3|TRBJ1-1
AISEQSEAF
>TRBV19|TRBJ2-1
ASSIWGGRAGSYNEQF
>TRBV19|TRBJ1-2
ASVDRGHGYT
>TRBV28|TRBJ2-5
ASRETGGAETQY
>TRBV7-9|TRBJ2-1
ASSPKGGTYNEQF
>TRBV28|TRBJ2-1
ASTTKGSRGEQF
>TRBV20-1|TRBJ1-3
SASPRAQSGNTIY
>TRBV5-1|TRBJ2-3
ASSLAGGPGDTQY
>TRBV10-3|TRBJ1-1
AIRAGHEAF
>TRBV2|TRBJ1-6
ASSSDSNSPLH
>TRBV20-1|TRBJ1-1
SARDWGYGMNTEAF